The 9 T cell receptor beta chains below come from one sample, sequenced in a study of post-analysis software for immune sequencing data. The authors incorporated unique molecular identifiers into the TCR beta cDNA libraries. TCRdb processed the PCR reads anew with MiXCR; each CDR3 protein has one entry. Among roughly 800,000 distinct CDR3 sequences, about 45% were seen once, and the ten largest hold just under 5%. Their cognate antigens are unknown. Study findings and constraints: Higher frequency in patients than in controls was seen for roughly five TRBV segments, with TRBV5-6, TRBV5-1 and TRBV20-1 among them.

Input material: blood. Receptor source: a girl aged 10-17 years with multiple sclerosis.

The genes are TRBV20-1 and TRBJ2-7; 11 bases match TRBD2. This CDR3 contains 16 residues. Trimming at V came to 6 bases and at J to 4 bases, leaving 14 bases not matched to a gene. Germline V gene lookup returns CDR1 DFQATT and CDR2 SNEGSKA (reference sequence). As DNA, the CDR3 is TGCAGTGCCACCCTCAATCTAGCGGGAGGAGGTTACGAGCAGTACTTC. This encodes CSATLNLAGGGYEQYF.

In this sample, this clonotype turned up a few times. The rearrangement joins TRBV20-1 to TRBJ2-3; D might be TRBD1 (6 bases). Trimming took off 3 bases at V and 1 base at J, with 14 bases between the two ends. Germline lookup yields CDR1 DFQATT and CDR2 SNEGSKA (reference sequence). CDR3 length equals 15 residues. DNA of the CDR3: TGCAGTGCTAGGTCGGTCAACAGGGGCACAGATACGCAGTATTTT. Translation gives CSARSVNRGTDTQYF.

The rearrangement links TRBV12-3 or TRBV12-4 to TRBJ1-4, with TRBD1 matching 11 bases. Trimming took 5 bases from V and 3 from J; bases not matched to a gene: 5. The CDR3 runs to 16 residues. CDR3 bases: TGTGCCAGCAGTCCAGGACAGGGGGCAGCTAATGAAAAACTGTTTTTT. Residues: CASSPGQGAANEKLFF.

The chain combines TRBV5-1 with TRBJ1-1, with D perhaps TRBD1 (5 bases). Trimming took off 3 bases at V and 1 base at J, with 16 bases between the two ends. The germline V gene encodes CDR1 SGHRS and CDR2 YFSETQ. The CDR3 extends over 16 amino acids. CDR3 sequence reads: CASSSPPGPKNTEAFF. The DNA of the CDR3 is TGCGCCAGCAGCTCCCCCCCGGGACCGAAGAACACTGAAGCTTTCTTT.

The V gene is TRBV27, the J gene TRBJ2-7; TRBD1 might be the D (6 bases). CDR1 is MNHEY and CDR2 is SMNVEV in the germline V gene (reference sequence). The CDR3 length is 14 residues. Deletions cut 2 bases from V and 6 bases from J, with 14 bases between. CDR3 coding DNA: TGTGCCAGCAGTTTAAACAGGGCCCAAAGCGAGCAGTACTTC. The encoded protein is CASSLNRAQSEQYF.

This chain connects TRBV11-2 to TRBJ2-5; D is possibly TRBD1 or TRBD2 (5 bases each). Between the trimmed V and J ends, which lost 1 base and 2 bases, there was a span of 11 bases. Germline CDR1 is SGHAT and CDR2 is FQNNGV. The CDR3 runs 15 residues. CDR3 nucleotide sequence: TGTGCCAGCAGCTTAGCCGGGGCCAAACAAGAGACCCAGTACTTC. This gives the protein CASSLAGAKQETQYF.

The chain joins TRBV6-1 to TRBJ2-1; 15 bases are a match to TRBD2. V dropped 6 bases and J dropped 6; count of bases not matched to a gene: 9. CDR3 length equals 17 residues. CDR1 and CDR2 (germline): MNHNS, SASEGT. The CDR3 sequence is CASSEKGLAGGGNEQFF. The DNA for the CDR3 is TGTGCCAGCAGCGAAAAGGGACTAGCGGGAGGTGGCAATGAGCAGTTCTTC.

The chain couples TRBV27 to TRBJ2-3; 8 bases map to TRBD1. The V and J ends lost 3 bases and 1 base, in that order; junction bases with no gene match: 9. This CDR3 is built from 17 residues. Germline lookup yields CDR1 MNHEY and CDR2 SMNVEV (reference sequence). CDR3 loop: CASSFFGQGIGTDTQYF. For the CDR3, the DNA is TGTGCCAGCAGTTTTTTCGGACAGGGAATCGGCACAGATACGCAGTATTTT.

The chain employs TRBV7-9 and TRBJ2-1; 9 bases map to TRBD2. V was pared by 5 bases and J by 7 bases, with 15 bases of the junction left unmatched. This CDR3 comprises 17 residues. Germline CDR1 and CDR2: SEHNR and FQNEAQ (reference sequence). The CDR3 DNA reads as TGTGCCAGCAGCGCCCCCGGGGTAGCGGGAGTAGGGAATGAGCAGTTCTTC. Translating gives CASSAPGVAGVGNEQFF.